This T cell receptor (beta chain) is drawn from a study of cytomegalovirus exposure and HLA in healthy donors. Study-level points and caveats: When a later analysis compared HLA-associated TCR beta chains with equally common others, the HLA-associated chains turned out to be more clonally expanded and to have lower generation probabilities. For presence/absence analyses, sequencing depth was assumed to be roughly uniform across donors. Most subjects had HLA-A and HLA-B alleles reportedly predicted accurately by TCR beta sequences. Certain sequence variants were highly shared and formed a cluster, and this cluster was likely a sequencing artifact.

PCR employed 60 Vbeta and 13 Jbeta primers. Method: immunoSEQ multiplex PCR; TCRdb's copy keeps in-frame clones and lacks some. Of 90,000 to 120,000 clones in the sample, around 77% are singletons; the top ten hold 4.2%. Trimming left V 5 bases short and J 0 bases short, with 12 bases between. Germline values: CDR1 SEHNR, CDR2 FQNEAQ (reference sequence). The CDR3 consists of 15 residues. Comment on this clone: Its antigen is not identified.

The source is a male donor in good health and CMV-seronegative. Sequenced: PBMCs. The V and J genes are TRBV7-9 and TRBJ2-3; a possible D gene is TRBD1 (5 bases). In DNA form, the CDR3 reads TGTGCCAGCAGCCTCGCGACAGATAGCACAGATACGCAGTATTTT. This translates into CASSLATDSTDTQYF.